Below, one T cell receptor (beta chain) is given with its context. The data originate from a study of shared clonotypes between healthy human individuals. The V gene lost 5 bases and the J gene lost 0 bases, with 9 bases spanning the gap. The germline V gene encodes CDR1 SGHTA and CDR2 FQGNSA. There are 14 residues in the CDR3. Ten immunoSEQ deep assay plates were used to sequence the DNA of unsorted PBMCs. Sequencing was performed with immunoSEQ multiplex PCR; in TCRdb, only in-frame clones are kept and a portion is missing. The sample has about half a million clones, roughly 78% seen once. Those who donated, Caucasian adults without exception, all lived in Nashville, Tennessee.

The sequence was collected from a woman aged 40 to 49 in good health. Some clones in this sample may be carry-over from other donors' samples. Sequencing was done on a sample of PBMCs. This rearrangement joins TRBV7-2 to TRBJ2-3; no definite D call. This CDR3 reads CASSPLTSTDTQYF. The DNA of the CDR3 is TGTGCCAGCAGCCCCTTGACTAGCACAGATACGCAGTATTTT.